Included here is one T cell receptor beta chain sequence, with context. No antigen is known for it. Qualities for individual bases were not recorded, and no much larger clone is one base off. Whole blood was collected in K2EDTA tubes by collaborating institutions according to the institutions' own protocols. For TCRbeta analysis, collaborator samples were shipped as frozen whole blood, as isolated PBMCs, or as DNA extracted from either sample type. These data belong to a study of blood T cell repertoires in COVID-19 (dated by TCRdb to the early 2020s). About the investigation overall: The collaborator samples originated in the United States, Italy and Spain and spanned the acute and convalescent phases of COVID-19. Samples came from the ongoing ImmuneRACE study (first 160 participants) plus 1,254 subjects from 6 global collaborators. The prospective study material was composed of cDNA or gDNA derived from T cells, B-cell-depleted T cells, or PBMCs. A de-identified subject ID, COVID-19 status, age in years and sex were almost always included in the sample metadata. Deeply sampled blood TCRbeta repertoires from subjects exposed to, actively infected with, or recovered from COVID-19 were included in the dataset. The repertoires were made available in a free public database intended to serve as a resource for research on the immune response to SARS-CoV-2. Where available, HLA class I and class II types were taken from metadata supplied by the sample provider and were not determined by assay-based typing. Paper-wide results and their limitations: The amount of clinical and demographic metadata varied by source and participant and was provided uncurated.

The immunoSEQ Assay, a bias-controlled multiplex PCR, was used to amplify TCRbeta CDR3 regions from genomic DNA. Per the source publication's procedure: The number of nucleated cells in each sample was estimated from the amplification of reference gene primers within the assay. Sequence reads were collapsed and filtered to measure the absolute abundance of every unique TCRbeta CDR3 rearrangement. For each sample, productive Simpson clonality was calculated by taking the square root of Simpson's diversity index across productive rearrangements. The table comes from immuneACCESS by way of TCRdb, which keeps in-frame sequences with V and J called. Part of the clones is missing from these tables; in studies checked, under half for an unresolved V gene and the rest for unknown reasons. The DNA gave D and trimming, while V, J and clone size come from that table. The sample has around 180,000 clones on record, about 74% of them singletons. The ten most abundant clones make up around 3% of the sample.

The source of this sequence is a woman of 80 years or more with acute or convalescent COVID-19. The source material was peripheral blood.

The CDR3 in this case is CASSPGTSGGVYEQYF. The DNA reads as follows: TGTGCCAGCAGCCCCGGGACTAGCGGGGGAGTTTACGAGCAGTACTTC. The chain is assembled from TRBV7-8 and TRBJ2-7, with 14 bases in between that match TRBD2. V loses 5 bases at its end and J loses 4 bases; junction bases beyond the gene matches: 7. The germline V gene sets CDR1 to SGHVS and CDR2 to FQNEAQ. Including the terminal cysteine and phenylalanine, the CDR3 comprises 16 residues. The retained sequence is limited to the CDR3, 48 bases, with the frame set at the first base.